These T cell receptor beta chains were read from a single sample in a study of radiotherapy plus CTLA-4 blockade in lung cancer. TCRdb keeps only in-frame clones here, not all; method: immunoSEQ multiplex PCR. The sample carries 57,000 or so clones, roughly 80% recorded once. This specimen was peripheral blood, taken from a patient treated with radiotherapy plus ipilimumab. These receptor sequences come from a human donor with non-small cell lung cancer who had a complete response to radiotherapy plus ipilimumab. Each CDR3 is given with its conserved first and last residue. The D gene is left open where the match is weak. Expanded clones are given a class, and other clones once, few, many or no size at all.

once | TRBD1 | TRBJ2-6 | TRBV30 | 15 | TGTGCCTTGACAGGGGGCTTTTCTGGGGCCAACGTCCTGACTTTC | CALTGGFSGANVLTF
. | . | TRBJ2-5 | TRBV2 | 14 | TGTGCCAGCAGTCCGGAGGCGGGGGCTGAGACCCAGTACTTC | CASSPEAGAETQYF
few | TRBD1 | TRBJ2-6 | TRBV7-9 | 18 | TGTGCCAGCAGCCCAGACAGGGGTGGGGTCTCTGGGGCCAACGTCCTGACTTTC | CASSPDRGGVSGANVLTF
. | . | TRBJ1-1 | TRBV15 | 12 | TGTGCCACCAGCAGACAGGGAGATGAAGCTTTCTTT | CATSRQGDEAFF
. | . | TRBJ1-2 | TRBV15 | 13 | TGTGCCACCAGCAGAGATCTCTACTATGGCTACACCTTC | CATSRDLYYGYTF
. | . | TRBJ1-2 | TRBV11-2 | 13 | TGTGCCAGCAGCTCGACCGTTAACTATGGCTACACCTTC | CASSSTVNYGYTF
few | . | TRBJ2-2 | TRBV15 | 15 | TGTGCCACCGGGGTTGGGACACAAAACACCGGGGAGCTGTTTTTT | CATGVGTQNTGELFF
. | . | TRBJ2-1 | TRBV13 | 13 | TGTGCCAGCAGCTTAGCGGGTAGCTCGAGGCAGTTCTTC | CASSLAGSSRQFF
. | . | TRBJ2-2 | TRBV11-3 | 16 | TGTGCCAGCAGCTTAAGCGGGTCAACCACCACCGGGGAGCTGTTTTTT | CASSLSGSTTTGELFF
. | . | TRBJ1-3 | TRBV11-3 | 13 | TGTGCCAGCAGCTCGACGAGAGGAAACACCATATATTTT | CASSSTRGNTIYF
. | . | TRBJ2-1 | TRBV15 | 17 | TGTGCCACCAGCAGAGATCGGGCGGCAAGCTCCTACAATGAGCAGTTCTTC | CATSRDRAASSYNEQFF
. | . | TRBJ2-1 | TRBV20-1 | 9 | TGCAGGGCAAGCAGCGAGCAGTTCTTC | CRASSEQFF
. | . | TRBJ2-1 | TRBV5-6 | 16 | TGTGCCAGCAGCTTGTTTCGGACGATAATTGACAATGAGCAGTTCTTC | CASSLFRTIIDNEQFF
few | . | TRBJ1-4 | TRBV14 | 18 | TGTGCCAGCAGCCTCAAGGCGGCGTTGGGGGCAACTAATGAAAAACTGTTTTTT | CASSLKAALGATNEKLFF
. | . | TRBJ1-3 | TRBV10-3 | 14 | TGTGCCATCAGTTTCCAGGGGATCGGAGCCACCATATATTTT | CAISFQGIGATIYF
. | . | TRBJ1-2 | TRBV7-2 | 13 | TGTGCCAGCAGCCTCCACCTACGCTATGGCTACACCTTC | CASSLHLRYGYTF
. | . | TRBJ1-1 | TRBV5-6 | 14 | TGTGCCAGCAGCTTGGGACGGAAGAACACTGAAGCTTTCTTT | CASSLGRKNTEAFF
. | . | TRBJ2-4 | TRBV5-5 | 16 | TGTGCCAGCAGCTTGGTGGTCGGGTTAGCCAAAAACATTCAGTACTTC | CASSLVVGLAKNIQYF
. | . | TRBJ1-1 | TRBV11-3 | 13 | TGTGCCAGCAGCTTAGCGCGGTACACTGAAGCTTTCTTT | CASSLARYTEAFF
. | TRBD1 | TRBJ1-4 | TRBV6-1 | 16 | TGTGCCAGCAGTGACGGGTACGGACAGGCTAATGAAAAACTGTTTTTT | CASSDGYGQANEKLFF
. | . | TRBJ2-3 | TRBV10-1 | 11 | TGCGCCACTGGGGTCACAGATACGCAGTATTTT | CATGVTDTQYF
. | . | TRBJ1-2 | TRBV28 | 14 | TGTGCCAGCAGTCCCATTCATCAGGTAGAAGGCTACACCTTC | CASSPIHQVEGYTF
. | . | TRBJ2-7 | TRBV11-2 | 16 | TGTGCCAGCAGGGATGCCAGGGAATCGCACTCCTACGAGCAGTACTTC | CASRDARESHSYEQYF
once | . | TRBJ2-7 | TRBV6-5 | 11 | TGTGCCAGCAGTGATGATGAAGAGCAGTACTTC | CASSDDEEQYF
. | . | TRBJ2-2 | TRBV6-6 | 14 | TGTGCCAGCAGTTACTCGGAGCACACCGGGGAGCTGTTTTTT | CASSYSEHTGELFF
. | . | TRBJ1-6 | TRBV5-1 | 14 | TGCGCCAGCAGCTTGTTTCAGGGTCGATCACCCCTCCACTTT | CASSLFQGRSPLHF
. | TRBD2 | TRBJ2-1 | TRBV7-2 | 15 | TGTGCCAGCAGCATCGGGACTAGCGGGACTAATGAGCAGTTCTTC | CASSIGTSGTNEQFF
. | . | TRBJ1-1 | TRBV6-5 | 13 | TGTGCCAGCAGAGCTTGGGACGGCCCTGAAGCTTTCTTT | CASRAWDGPEAFF
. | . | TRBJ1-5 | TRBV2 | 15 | TGTGCCAGCAGGGTGGGGACGTATAGCAATCAGCCCCAGCATTTT | CASRVGTYSNQPQHF
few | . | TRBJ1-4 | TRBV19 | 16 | TGTGCCAGTAGTATCGGATGGACTGCAACTAATGAAAAACTGTTTTTT | CASSIGWTATNEKLFF
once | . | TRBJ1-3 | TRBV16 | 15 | TGTGCCAGCAGCCCCAACAGGATCTCTGGAAACACCATATATTTT | CASSPNRISGNTIYF
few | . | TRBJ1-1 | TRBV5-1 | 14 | TGCGCCAGCAGCTCGGCCAAGGGGAACACTGAAGCTTTCTTT | CASSSAKGNTEAFF
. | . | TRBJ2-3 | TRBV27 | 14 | TGTGCCAGCAGTTCCCGGACACTCACAGATACGCAGTATTTT | CASSSRTLTDTQYF
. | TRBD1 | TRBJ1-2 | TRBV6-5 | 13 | TGTGCCAGCAGTGACAGGGGGCTAGGTGGCTACACCTTC | CASSDRGLGGYTF
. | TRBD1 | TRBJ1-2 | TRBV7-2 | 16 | TGTGCCAGCAGCTTAGTCGTAAGAGGGGGCGCAGATGGCTACACCTTC | CASSLVVRGGADGYTF
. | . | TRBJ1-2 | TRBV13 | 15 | TGTGCCAGCAGCTTTTTCACAGAAAGACTCTATGGCTACACCTTC | CASSFFTERLYGYTF
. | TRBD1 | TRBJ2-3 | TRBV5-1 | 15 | TGCGCCAGCAGCTTAATAGGGACAGGCACAGATACGCAGTATTTT | CASSLIGTGTDTQYF
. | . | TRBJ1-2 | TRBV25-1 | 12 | TGTGCCAGCAGCGTAGCTAACTATGGCTACACCTTC | CASSVANYGYTF
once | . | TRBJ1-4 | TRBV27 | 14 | TGTGCCAGCAGACCCCCACCGCCGTATGAAAAACTGTTTTTT | CASRPPPPYEKLFF
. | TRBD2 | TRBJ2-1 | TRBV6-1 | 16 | TGTGCCAGCAGTGACACAAGACTAGCGGGATACAATGAGCAGTTCTTC | CASSDTRLAGYNEQFF
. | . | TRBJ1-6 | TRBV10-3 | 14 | TGTGCCACCAGCGGGGGACAAATAAATTCACCCCTCCACTTT | CATSGGQINSPLHF
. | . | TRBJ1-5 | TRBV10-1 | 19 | TGCGCCAGCTGCTCCAGAGTGATGGGGCAGCTAAAAGGCAATCAGCCCCAGCATTTT | CASCSRVMGQLKGNQPQHF
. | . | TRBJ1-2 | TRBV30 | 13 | TGTGCCTGGGACCGGGACGGATTATATGGCTACACCTTC | CAWDRDGLYGYTF
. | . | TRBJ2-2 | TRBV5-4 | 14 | TGTGCCAGCAGCTTGGATAAAAATACCGGGGAGCTGTTTTTT | CASSLDKNTGELFF